The next 2 T cell receptor beta chains were all read from a single sample in a study of cytomegalovirus exposure and HLA in healthy donors (TCRdb year 2017). Libraries came from the immunoSEQ multiplex PCR assay. For the multiplex PCR, a mixture combining 60 forward primers for TCR Vbeta segments and 13 reverse primers for TCR Jbeta segments was used. The clones in this table, taken by TCRdb from immuneACCESS, are in-frame only. Not every clone is retained; where verified, under half of the shortfall comes from an unresolved V gene, and the cause of the rest is unknown. This sample comprises under 250,000 clones, 85% to 90% of them detected only once. The ten largest clones take up 1.3% of the sample. The sequenced sample consisted of PBMCs. The origin of the receptors is a human donor in good health.

The gene calls are TRBV30 and TRBJ1-5, with D maybe TRBD1 (5 bases). V dropped 5 bases and J dropped 4 bases, with 21 bases sitting between them. The CDR3 loop spans 16 amino acids. The V gene's germline CDR1 is GTSNPN and CDR2 SVGIG (reference sequence). The CDR3 region has the DNA TGTGCCTGGTCCCTTCCAGGGTGGTACGGGAATCAGCCCCAGCATTTT. It yields the protein CAWSLPGWYGNQPQHF.

V gene TRBV27 combines with J gene TRBJ2-7; TRBD1 agrees at 10 bases. V dropped 5 bases and J dropped 5; count of bases not matched to a gene: 9. CDR1 is MNHEY and CDR2 is SMNVEV in the germline V gene (reference sequence). The length of the CDR3 is 15 residues. The CDR3: CASSRAGTGENEQYF. For the CDR3, the DNA is TGTGCCAGCAGTAGGGCTGGGACAGGGGAGAACGAGCAGTACTTC.